One T cell receptor beta chain is described in this entry. Profiled with immunoSEQ multiplex PCR; TCRdb holds only in-frame clones, not every one. The data contain some 500,000 clones, roughly three quarters of them singletons. The V gene's germline CDR1 is SGHRS and CDR2 YFSETQ. This CDR3 has 17 amino acids. Unmatched junction bases numbered 9, after V lost 4 bases and J lost 0 bases. These data originate in a study of shared clonotypes between healthy human individuals. Across the study: The people who gave samples were a couple of women and three men aged 18 to 49.

This receptor was obtained from a woman in her thirties or forties in good health. Some clones in this sample may be carry-over from other donors' samples. The chain recombines TRBV5-1 with TRBJ2-1, with 8 bases that match TRBD2. The sample was PBMCs. The CDR3 sequence is CASSHVGGRSSYNEQFF. CDR3 sequence (DNA): TGCGCCAGCAGCCATGTGGGCGGGAGGAGCTCCTACAATGAGCAGTTCTTC.